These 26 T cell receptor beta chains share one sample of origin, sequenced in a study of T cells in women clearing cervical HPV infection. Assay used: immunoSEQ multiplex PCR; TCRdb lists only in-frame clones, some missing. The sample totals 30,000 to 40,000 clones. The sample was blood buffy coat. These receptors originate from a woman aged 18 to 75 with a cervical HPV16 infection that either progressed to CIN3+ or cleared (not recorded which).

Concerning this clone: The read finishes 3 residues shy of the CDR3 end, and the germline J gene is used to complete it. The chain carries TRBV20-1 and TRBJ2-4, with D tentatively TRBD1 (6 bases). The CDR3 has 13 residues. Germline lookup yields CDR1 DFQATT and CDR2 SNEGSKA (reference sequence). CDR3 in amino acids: CSATPDRNYGQYF. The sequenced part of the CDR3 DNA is TGCAGTGCTACGCCCGACAGGAACTATGGT.

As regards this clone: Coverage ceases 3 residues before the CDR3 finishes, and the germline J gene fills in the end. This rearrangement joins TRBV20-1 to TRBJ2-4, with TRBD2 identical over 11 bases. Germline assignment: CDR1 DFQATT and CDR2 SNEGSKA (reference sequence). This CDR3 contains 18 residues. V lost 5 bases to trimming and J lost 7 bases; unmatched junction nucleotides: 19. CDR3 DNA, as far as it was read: TGCAGTGCTTTAAACCCGAGGGGGGCTAGCGGGGGGACCAACATT. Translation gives CSALNPRGASGGTNI. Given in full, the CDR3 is CSALNPRGASGGTNIQYF.

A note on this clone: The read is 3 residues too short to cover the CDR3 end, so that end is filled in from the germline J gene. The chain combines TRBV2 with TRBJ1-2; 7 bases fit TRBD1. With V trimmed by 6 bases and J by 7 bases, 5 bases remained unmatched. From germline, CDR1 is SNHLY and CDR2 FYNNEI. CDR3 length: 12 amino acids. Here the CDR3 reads CASREGAVGYTF. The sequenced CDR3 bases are TGTGCCAGCAGGGAGGGGGCGGTTGGC.

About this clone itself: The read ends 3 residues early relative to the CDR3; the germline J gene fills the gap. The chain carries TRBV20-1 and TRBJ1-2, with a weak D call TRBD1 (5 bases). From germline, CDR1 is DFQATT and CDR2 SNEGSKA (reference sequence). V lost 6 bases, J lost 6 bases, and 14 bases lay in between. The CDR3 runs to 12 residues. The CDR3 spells CSASRQSDGYTF. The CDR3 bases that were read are TGCAGTGCCTCGAGACAGAGCGATGGC.

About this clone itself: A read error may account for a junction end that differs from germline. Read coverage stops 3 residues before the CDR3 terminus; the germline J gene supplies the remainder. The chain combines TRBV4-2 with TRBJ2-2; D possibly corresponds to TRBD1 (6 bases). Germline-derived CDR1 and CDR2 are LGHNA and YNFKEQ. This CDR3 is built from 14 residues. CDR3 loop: CASSRQTGTGELFF. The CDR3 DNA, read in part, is TGCGCCAGCAGCCGACAGACAGGCACCGGGGAG.

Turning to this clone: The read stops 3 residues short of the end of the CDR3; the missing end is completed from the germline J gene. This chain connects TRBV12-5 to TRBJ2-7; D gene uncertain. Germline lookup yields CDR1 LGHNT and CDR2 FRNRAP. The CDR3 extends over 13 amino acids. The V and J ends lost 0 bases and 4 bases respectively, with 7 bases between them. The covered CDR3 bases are TGTGCTAGTGGTTTGGTACTAAGGTACGAG. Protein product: CASGLVLRYE. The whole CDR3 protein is CASGLVLRYEQYF.

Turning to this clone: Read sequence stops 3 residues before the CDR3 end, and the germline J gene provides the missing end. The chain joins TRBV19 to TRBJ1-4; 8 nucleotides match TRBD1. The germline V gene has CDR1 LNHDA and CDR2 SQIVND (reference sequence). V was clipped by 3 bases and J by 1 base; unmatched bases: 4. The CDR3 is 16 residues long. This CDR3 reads CASSIPRGQTNEKLFF. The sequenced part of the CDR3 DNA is TGTGCCAGTAGTATCCCCAGGGGGCAAACTAATGAAAAA.

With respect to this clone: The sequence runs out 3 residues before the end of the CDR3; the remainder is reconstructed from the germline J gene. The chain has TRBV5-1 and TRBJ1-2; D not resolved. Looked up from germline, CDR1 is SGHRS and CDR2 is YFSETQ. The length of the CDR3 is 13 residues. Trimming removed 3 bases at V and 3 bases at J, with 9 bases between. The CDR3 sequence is CASSSGEDYGYTF. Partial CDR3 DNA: TGCGCCAGCAGCTCCGGGGAAGACTATGGC.

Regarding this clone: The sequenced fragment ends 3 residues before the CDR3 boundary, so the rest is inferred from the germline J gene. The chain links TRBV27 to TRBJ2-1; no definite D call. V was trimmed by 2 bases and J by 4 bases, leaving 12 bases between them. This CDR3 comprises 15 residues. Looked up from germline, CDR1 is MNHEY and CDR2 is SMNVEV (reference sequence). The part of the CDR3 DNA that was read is TGTGCCAGCAGTTTAGGGCACCCCCAATACAATGAG. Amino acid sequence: CASSLGHPQYNE. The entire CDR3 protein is CASSLGHPQYNEQFF.

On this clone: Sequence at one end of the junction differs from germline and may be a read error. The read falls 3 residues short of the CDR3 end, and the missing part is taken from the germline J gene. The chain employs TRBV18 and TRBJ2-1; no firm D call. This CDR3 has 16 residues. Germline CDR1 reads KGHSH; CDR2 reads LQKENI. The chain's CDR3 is CASSPPDFGSYNEQFF. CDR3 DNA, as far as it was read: TGTGCCAGCTCCCCACCTGACTTTGGGTCCTACAATGAG.

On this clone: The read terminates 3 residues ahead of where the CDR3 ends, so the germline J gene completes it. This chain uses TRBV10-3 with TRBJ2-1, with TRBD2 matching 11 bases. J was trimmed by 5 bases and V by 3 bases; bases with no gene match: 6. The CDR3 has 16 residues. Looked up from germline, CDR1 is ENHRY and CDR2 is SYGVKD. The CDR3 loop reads CAISETSGGLNNEQFF. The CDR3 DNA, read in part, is TGTGCCATCAGTGAAACTAGCGGGGGCCTCAACAATGAG.

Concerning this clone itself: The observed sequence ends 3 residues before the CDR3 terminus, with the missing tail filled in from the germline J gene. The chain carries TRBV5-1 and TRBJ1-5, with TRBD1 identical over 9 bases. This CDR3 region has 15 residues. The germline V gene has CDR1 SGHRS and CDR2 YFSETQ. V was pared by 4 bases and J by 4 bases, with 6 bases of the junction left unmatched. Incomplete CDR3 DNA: TGCGCCAGCAGCCCCGGGACAGGGTTTAATCAGCCC. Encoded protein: CASSPGTGFNQP. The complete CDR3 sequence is CASSPGTGFNQPQHF. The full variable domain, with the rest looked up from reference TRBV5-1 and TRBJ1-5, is KAGVTQTPRYLIKTRGQQVTLSCSPISGHRSVSWYQQTPGQGLQFLFEYFSETQRNKGNFPGRFSGRQFSNSRSEMNVSTLELGDSALYLCASSPGTGFNQPQHFGDGTRLSIL.

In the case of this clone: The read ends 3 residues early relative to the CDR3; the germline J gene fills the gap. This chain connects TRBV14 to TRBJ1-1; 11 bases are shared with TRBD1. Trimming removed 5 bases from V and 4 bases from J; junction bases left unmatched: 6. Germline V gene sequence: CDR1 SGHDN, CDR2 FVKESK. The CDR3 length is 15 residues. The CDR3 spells CASSFTGTGGTEAFF. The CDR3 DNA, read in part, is TGTGCCAGCAGCTTCACCGGGACAGGGGGCACTGAA.

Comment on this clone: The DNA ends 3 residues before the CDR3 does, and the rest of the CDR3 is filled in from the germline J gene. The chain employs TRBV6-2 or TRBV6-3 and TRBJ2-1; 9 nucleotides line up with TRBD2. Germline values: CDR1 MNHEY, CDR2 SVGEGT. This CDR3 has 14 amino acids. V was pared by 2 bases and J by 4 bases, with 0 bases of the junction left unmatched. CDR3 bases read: TGTGCCAGCAGTTACAGCGGGGGGTACAATGAG. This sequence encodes CASSYSGGYNE. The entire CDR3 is CASSYSGGYNEQFF.

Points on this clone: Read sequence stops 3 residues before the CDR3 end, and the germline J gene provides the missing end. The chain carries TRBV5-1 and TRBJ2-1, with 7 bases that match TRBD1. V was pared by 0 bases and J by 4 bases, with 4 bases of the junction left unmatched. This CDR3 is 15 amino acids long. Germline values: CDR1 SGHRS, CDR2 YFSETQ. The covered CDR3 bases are TGCGCCAGCAGCTTGGAGGGGGCTGGATACAATGAG. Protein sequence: CASSLEGAGYNE. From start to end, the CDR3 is CASSLEGAGYNEQFF.

The CDR3 spells CASSLGLDYGYTF. The sequenced CDR3 bases are TGTGCCAGCAGTTTAGGGTTAGACTATGGC. The V call is TRBV12-3 or TRBV12-4, the J call TRBJ1-2; D gene uncertain. With the read ending 3 residues before the CDR3 end, the germline J gene is used to fill in that end. V was pared by 1 base and J by 3 bases, with 6 bases between. The CDR3 consists of 13 residues.

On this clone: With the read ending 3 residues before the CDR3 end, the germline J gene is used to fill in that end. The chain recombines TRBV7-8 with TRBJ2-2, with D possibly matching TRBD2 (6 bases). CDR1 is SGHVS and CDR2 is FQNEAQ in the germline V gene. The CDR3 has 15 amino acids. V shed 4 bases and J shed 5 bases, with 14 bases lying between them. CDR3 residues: CASSSPFGGTGELFF. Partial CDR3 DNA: TGTGCCAGCAGCTCCCCCTTCGGGGGAACCGGGGAG.

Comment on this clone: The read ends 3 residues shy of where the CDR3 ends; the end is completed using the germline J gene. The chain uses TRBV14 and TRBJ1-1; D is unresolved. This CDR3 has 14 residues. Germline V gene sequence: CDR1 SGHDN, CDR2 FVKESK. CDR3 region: CASSPGRSYSPAFF. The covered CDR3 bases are TGTGCCAGCAGCCCCGGCAGGAGTTATTCACCC.

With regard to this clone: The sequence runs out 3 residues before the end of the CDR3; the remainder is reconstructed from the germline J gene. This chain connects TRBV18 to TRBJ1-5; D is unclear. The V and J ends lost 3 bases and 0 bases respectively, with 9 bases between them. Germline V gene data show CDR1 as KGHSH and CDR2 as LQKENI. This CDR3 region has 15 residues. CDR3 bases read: TGTGCCAGCTCACCTCAGCAGGTTAGCAATCAGCCC. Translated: CASSPQQVSNQP. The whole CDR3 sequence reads CASSPQQVSNQPQHF. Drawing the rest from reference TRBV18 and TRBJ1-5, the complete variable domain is NAGVMQNPRHLVRRRGQEARLRCSPMKGHSHVYWYRQLPEEGLKFMVYLQKENIIDESGMPKERFSAEFPKEGPSILRIQQVVRGDSAAYFCASSPQQVSNQPQHFGDGTRLSIL.

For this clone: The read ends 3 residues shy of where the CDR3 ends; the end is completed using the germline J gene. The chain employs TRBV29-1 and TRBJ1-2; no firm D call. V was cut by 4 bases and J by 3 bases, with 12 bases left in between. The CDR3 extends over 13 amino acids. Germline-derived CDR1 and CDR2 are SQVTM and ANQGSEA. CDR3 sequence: CSVGGSTDYGYTF. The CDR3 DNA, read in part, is TGCAGCGTTGGCGGCAGTACTGACTATGGC.

The CDR3 bases that were read are TGTGCCAGTGCGGACAGGCATCCGTCCTACAATGAG. It is translated as CASADRHPSYNE. In full, the CDR3 reads CASADRHPSYNEQFF. V gene TRBV19 combines with J gene TRBJ2-1; TRBD1 aligns across 7 bases. Read sequence stops 3 residues before the CDR3 end, and the germline J gene provides the missing end. The CDR3 is made up of 15 amino acids. Per germline, CDR1 LNHDA and CDR2 SQIVND (reference sequence). J lost 1 base, V lost 8 bases, and 8 bases had no gene match.

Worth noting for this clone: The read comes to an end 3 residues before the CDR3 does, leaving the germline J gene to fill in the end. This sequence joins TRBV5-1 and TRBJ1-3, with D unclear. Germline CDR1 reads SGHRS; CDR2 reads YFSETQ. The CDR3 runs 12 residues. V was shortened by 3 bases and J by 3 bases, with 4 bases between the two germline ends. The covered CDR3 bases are TGCGCCAGCAGCTACAGTGGAAACACC. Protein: CASSYSGNT. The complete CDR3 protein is CASSYSGNTIYF.

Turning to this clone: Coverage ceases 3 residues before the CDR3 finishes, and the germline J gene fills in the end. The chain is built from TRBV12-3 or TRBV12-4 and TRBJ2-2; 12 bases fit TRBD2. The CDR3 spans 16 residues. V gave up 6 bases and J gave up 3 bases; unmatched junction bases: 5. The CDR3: CASRERLAGDTGELFF. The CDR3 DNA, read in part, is TGTGCCAGCAGGGAAAGACTAGCGGGGGACACCGGGGAG.

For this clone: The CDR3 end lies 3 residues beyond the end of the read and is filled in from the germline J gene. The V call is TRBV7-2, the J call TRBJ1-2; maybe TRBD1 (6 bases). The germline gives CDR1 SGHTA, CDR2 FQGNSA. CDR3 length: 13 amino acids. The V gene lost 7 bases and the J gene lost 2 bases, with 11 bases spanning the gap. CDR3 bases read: TGTGCCAGCAACCGGGACACCAACTATGGC. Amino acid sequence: CASNRDTNYG. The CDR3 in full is CASNRDTNYGYTF.

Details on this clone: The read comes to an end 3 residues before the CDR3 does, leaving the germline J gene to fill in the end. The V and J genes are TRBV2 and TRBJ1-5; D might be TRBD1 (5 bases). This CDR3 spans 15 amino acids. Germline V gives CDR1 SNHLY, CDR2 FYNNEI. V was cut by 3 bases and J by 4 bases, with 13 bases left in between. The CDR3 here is CASSDRAGSNQPQHF. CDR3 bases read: TGTGCCAGCAGTGACCGGGCAGGGTCGAATCAGCCC.

The sequenced CDR3 bases are TGTGCCAGTAGTCCCGACACCTATGGC. Its protein product is CASSPDTYG. The entire CDR3 protein is CASSPDTYGYTF. The chain combines TRBV19 with TRBJ1-2; D gene ambiguous. The sequence runs out 3 residues before the end of the CDR3; the remainder is reconstructed from the germline J gene. Germline-derived CDR1 and CDR2 are LNHDA and SQIVND (reference sequence). With 5 bases removed from V and 4 bases from J, the gap between germline ends came to 8 bases. This CDR3 comprises 12 residues.